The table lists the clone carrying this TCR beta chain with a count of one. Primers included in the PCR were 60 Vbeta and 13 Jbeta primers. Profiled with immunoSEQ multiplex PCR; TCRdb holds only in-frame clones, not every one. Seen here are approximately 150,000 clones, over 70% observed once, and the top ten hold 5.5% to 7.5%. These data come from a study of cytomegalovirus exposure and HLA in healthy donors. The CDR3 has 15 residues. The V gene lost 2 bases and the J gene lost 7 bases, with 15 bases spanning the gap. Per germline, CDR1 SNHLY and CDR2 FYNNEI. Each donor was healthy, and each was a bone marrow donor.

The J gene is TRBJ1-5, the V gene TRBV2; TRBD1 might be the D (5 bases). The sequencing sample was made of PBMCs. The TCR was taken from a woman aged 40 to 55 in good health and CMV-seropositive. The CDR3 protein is CASSEFVSGRQPQHF. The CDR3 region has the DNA TGTGCCAGCAGTGAATTCGTCTCAGGGAGGCAGCCCCAGCATTTT.